This T cell receptor (beta chain) was recovered during a study of T-cell reconstitution after alpha-beta-depleted transplantation in children. The CDR3 totals 17 residues. Germline-derived CDR1 and CDR2 are SEHNR and FQNEAQ (reference sequence). V trimming: 3 bases; J trimming: 6 bases; junction bases outside the gene matches: 8. Ten or more counts support this clonotype. The TCRbeta library incorporated unique molecular identifiers. One entry per CDR3 protein results from TCRdb running MiXCR on the PCR reads. The repertoire holds roughly 610,000 distinct CDR3 sequences, roughly a tenth seen once, with roughly 4% in the top ten.

The material sequenced was PBMCs from the stem cell graft donor, taken from the stem cell graft. The sequence came from a human donor who donated a stem cell graft to a child with acute myeloid leukemia. This chain joins TRBV7-9 and TRBJ2-7; 16 nucleotides align to TRBD2. In DNA, the CDR3 is TGTGCCAGCAGCTTGCCGCCGGGACTAGCGGGAGGGGGCGAGCAGTACTTC. Residues: CASSLPPGLAGGGEQYF.